This T cell receptor beta chain was profiled in a study of Ad26.COV2.S vaccination and SARS-CoV-2 variants. Study-wide findings and caveats: Across vaccine and placebo recipients, the breadth of non-spike TCRs was similar. The analyses of TCR breadth and depth may have understated the size of total T cell responses.

A word on this clone: Its antigen is currently unknown.

The germline V gene encodes CDR1 KGHDR and CDR2 SFDVKD. J gave up 5 bases and V 3 bases, and 5 bases lay outside the gene matches. CDR3 size: 14 residues. Clones were read by immunoSEQ multiplex PCR, and TCRdb kept only the in-frame ones, dropping some. The data show around 400,000 clones, 80% to 90% seen once. The treatment: around 19 received Ad26.COV2.S at low or high dose, single or two shots; 5 received placebo; per-sample allocation not given. Samples were taken on day 63 after the first vaccine or placebo injection. The sequence was collected from a person aged 18-60 years who received the Ad26.COV2.S COVID-19 vaccine or a placebo. The sequenced sample was peripheral blood, obtained in a trial of Ad26.COV2.S vaccine versus placebo. This chain connects TRBV24-1 to TRBJ1-2; TRBD1 matches at 7 bases. For the CDR3, the DNA is TGTGCCACCAGTGATCGACAGGGTGGGTATGGCTACACCTTC. This codes for CATSDRQGGYGYTF.